Below, 21 T cell receptor beta chains from the same sample are listed, as sequenced in a study of cytomegalovirus exposure and HLA in healthy donors. The PCR used 60 Vbeta and 13 Jbeta primers. The protocol was immunoSEQ multiplex PCR, while the TCRdb copy is restricted to in-frame clones and leaves out a portion. This sample has 150,000 to 200,000 clones; roughly 70% occur once, and the top ten carry 1.5% to 2%. The sequenced sample was PBMCs. The receptors come from a woman aged 25-40 years in good health and CMV-seronegative.

CDR3 DNA: TGTGCCAGCAGCGTAGAAGCGGAGGTGCCAGCAACTAATGAAAAACTGTTTTTT. Protein sequence: CASSVEAEVPATNEKLFF. This chain links TRBV9 with TRBJ1-4; D remains unclear. Germline lookup yields CDR1 SGDLS and CDR2 YYNGEE. The CDR3 is 18 residues long. The V end was cut by 0 bases, the J end by 0 bases, with 15 bases between. The full variable domain, completed using reference TRBV9 and TRBJ1-4, is DSGVTQTPKHLITATGQRVTLRCSPRSGDLSVYWYQQSLDQGLQFLIQYYNGEERAKGNILERFSAQQFPDLHSELNLSSLELGDSALYFCASSVEAEVPATNEKLFFGSGTQLSVL.

The CDR3 here is CAWSAGTTGGYTF. CDR3 bases: TGTGCCTGGAGTGCTGGGACAACGGGAGGCTACACCTTC. This sequence joins TRBV30 and TRBJ1-2; TRBD1 might be the D (6 bases). Germline lookup yields CDR1 GTSNPN and CDR2 SVGIG (reference sequence). V dropped 1 base and J dropped 8 bases, with 14 bases sitting between them. The CDR3 length is 13 residues.

This clone was recorded only once. V is TRBV2 and J is TRBJ2-2; maybe TRBD1 (6 bases). The CDR3 contains 16 residues. Trimming took off 6 bases at V and 4 bases at J, with 18 bases between the two ends. Germline CDR1 is SNHLY and CDR2 is FYNNEI. For the CDR3, the DNA is TGTGCCAGCAGCGGCGAAGGGGGTTGGTTCACCGGGGAGCTGTTTTTT. Its protein product is CASSGEGGWFTGELFF.

The J gene is TRBJ2-3, the V gene TRBV1; TRBD2 was called by the table and not checked on the DNA. TRBV1 counts as a pseudogene. The CDR3 covers 18 residues. The chain's CDR3 is CTSSHGTSGTQRTDTQYF. The CDR3 region has the DNA TGCACCAGCAGCCATGGGACTAGCGGGACGCAGCGCACAGATACGCAGTATTTT.

For the CDR3, the DNA is TGTGCCAGCTCACCGGAAGGATGGCGGAGCTCCTACAATGAGCAGTTCTTC. Amino acid sequence: CASSPEGWRSSYNEQFF. The chain employs TRBV18 and TRBJ2-1, with D unresolved. The V end lost 3 bases, the J end lost 0 bases, and 15 bases lay between the germline ends. CDR3 size: 17 residues. CDR1 and CDR2 from the germline V gene are KGHSH and LQKENI.

This clone was counted a few times. The chain links TRBV5-1 to TRBJ2-1, with 10 bases that match TRBD1. V trimming: 1 base; J trimming: 5 bases; junction bases outside the gene matches: 9. The CDR3 spans 17 residues. CDR1 and CDR2 from the germline V gene are SGHRS and YFSETQ. CDR3 in amino acids: CASSLIGQGGGHNEQFF. Written as DNA, the CDR3 is TGCGCCAGCAGCTTGATCGGACAGGGGGGCGGTCACAATGAGCAGTTCTTC.

V usage is TRBV4-3 and J usage is TRBJ2-1, with 9 bases that match TRBD2. V lost 0 bases, J lost 6 bases, and 6 bases stayed unmatched. The CDR3 consists of 16 residues. Germline loops: CDR1 LGHNA, CDR2 YSLEER. In DNA form, the CDR3 reads TGCGCCAGCAGCCAAGATCGTCTAGCGGGACCCAATGAGCAGTTCTTC. The encoded protein is CASSQDRLAGPNEQFF.

The genes are TRBV5-4 and TRBJ2-7; TRBD2 might be the D (6 bases). The germline V gene encodes CDR1 SGHNT and CDR2 YYREEE (reference sequence). This CDR3 is 15 amino acids long. Trimming cost V 0 bases and J 3 bases, with 13 bases left between them. The CDR3 spells CASSLVASANYEQYF. The CDR3 nucleotides are TGTGCCAGCAGCTTGGTAGCTAGCGCGAACTACGAGCAGTACTTC.

In this sample, this clone turned up a few times. This rearrangement joins TRBV18 to TRBJ2-7, with a weak D call TRBD1 (5 bases). CDR1 and CDR2 from the germline V gene are KGHSH and LQKENI. The CDR3 covers 14 residues. The V end lost 1 base, the J end lost 2 bases, and 9 bases lay between the germline ends. DNA of the CDR3: TGTGCCAGCTCACCACAGGGGTTTGCCTACGAGCAGTACTTC. Protein: CASSPQGFAYEQYF.

The chain is built from TRBV7-2 and TRBJ1-2, with D perhaps TRBD1 (6 bases). V was pared by 3 bases and J by 4 bases, with 12 bases between. Germline CDR1 SGHTA, CDR2 FQGNSA. The CDR3 is 14 amino acids. The CDR3 region is CASSFRTDVYGYTF. DNA of the CDR3: TGTGCCAGCAGCTTTCGGACAGATGTCTATGGCTACACCTTC.

The V and J genes are TRBV6-1 and TRBJ2-2, with D tentatively TRBD1 (6 bases). CDR1 and CDR2 (germline): MNHNS, SASEGT. The V and J ends lost 3 bases and 5 bases respectively, with 16 bases between them. The CDR3 totals 16 residues. The CDR3 here is CASSDNRELGTGELFF. The CDR3, as DNA: TGTGCCAGCAGTGACAACAGGGAGTTGGGTACCGGGGAGCTGTTTTTT.

This clone was seen a handful of times. The chain carries TRBV29-1 and TRBJ1-1, with D possibly being TRBD1 (6 bases). Germline V gene data show CDR1 as SQVTM and CDR2 as ANQGSEA. V shed 5 bases and J shed 4 bases, with 17 bases lying between them. This CDR3 is built from 14 residues. The CDR3 bases are TGCAGCGTTCAGGGGATGGACACGGTCACTGAAGCTTTCTTT. It encodes CSVQGMDTVTEAFF.

The sample holds a few counts of this clone. The chain links TRBV9 to TRBJ2-2; 10 nucleotides line up with TRBD2. The V and J ends lost 0 bases and 0 bases, in that order; junction bases with no gene match: 2. Germline V lookup: CDR1 SGDLS, CDR2 YYNGEE. CDR3 size: 17 residues. CDR3 region: CASSVGLAGANTGELFF. CDR3 nucleotide sequence: TGTGCCAGCAGCGTAGGTCTAGCGGGAGCGAACACCGGGGAGCTGTTTTTT. Together with reference TRBV9 and TRBJ2-2, the CDR3 gives the full variable domain: DSGVTQTPKHLITATGQRVTLRCSPRSGDLSVYWYQQSLDQGLQFLIQYYNGEERAKGNILERFSAQQFPDLHSELNLSSLELGDSALYFCASSVGLAGANTGELFFGEGSRLTVL.

J is TRBJ1-4 and V is TRBV7-2; perhaps TRBD1 as D (5 bases). CDR3 length equals 15 residues. Germline CDR1 is SGHTA and CDR2 is FQGNSA. Trimming cost V 5 bases and J 8 bases, with 18 bases left between them. The CDR3 region is CASSRRQGDQEKLFF. CDR3 DNA: TGTGCCAGCAGCCGTCGACAAGGGGATCAGGAAAAACTGTTTTTT.

The chain recombines TRBV6-1 with TRBJ2-2, with D possibly matching TRBD1 (5 bases). The CDR3 is made up of 14 amino acids. Per the germline V gene, CDR1 is MNHNS and CDR2 is SASEGT. V was pared by 7 bases and J by 2 bases, with 11 bases between. The CDR3 DNA is TGTGCCAGCAATCCAGACAGCAACACCGGGGAGCTGTTTTTT. It yields the protein CASNPDSNTGELFF.

The J gene is TRBJ2-7, the V gene TRBV9; 9 positions match TRBD2. V lost 6 bases and J lost 6; bases outside the gene matches: 7. CDR1 and CDR2 from the germline V gene are SGDLS and YYNGEE. The CDR3 extends over 13 amino acids. The CDR3 DNA reads as TGTGCCAGCAATATAGCGGGAGAGGTCGAGCAGTACTTC. Residues: CASNIAGEVEQYF.

The J gene is TRBJ1-2, the V gene TRBV19; no clear D gene. The CDR3 sequence is 13 residues long. Per the germline V gene, CDR1 is LNHDA and CDR2 is SQIVND (reference sequence). The V gene lost 7 bases and the J gene lost 1 base, with 10 bases spanning the gap. The CDR3 region is CASNSRGNYGYTF. The CDR3 DNA reads as TGTGCCAGTAACTCTCGGGGTAACTATGGCTACACCTTC.

This clone was found a few times. V gene TRBV15 combines with J gene TRBJ1-4; D is perhaps TRBD1 (6 bases). Per the germline V gene, CDR1 is LNHNV and CDR2 is YYDKDF (reference sequence). The V gene lost 3 bases and the J gene lost 7 bases, with 12 bases spanning the gap. The CDR3 runs to 14 residues. The CDR3 region has the DNA TGTGCCACCAGCAGGGCAGGGGAGGGTGAAAAACTGTTTTTT. Translating gives CATSRAGEGEKLFF.

V usage is TRBV19 and J usage is TRBJ1-1, with 8 bases lining up with TRBD1. The CDR3 length is 14 residues. J gave up 5 bases and V 6 bases, and 8 bases lay outside the gene matches. The germline CDR1 and CDR2 sequences are LNHDA and SQIVND (reference sequence). For the CDR3, the DNA is TGTGCCAGTAGACCTACAGGGGGTAGTACTGAAGCTTTCTTT. It translates to CASRPTGGSTEAFF.

This clone was found a few times. The J gene is TRBJ1-4, the V gene TRBV6-5; D gene unclear. Germline V lookup: CDR1 MNHEY, CDR2 SVGAGI. V was clipped by 5 bases and J by 3 bases, with 13 bases between them. The CDR3 has 15 residues. The CDR3 loop is CASSVRWRANEKLFF. The CDR3 nucleotides read TGTGCCAGCAGTGTACGGTGGAGGGCTAATGAAAAACTGTTTTTT.

The V and J genes are TRBV5-1 and TRBJ2-7, with D perhaps matching TRBD2 (6 bases). The V end was cut by 0 bases, the J end by 4 bases, with 20 bases between. The CDR3 sequence is 17 residues long. Germline V gives CDR1 SGHRS, CDR2 YFSETQ. CDR3 region: CASSLEANGGVVYEQYF. CDR3 DNA: TGCGCCAGCAGCTTGGAGGCGAACGGAGGGGTGGTGTACGAGCAGTACTTC.